The 12 T cell receptor beta chains below were found in one sample sequenced in a study of response to subunit inactivated influenza vaccine (dated by TCRdb to 2016 to 2019). Receptors were amplified or captured by RT-PCR. TCRdb shows the sequencer as Illumina HiSeq 2500. In TCRdb, the public reads were trimmed at Q25 with fastp and aligned with MiXCR, with productive beta chains retained. Identical CDR3 protein sequences are pooled into one entry, listed with their most common genes and DNA. This sample is represented by roughly 650,000 distinct CDR3 sequences; less than 15% of them were singletons. Jointly, the top ten make up about 7.4% of the sample. The sequenced sample was PBMCs from blood, obtained approximately 15 days before vaccination. The receptors come from a man over 45 who received an inactivated influenza vaccine. Donor details come from another sample of the same person, matched by shared clones.

Only a few counts were recorded for this clonotype. The V call is TRBV4-2, the J call TRBJ1-2; the D is unclear. The CDR3 loop spans 13 amino acids. V lost 0 bases, J lost 9 bases, and 11 bases lay in between. Germline V lookup: CDR1 LGHNA, CDR2 YNFKEQ. The CDR3 here is CASSQDRTQRYTF. For the CDR3, the DNA is TGTGCCAGCAGCCAAGATCGGACCCAACGCTACACCTTC.

This clonotype occurred a few times. This chain joins TRBV12-3 or TRBV12-4 and TRBJ1-3, with D maybe TRBD1 (5 bases). This CDR3 is built from 17 residues. The V end lost 3 bases, the J end lost 4 bases, and 19 bases lay between the germline ends. Here the CDR3 reads CASSLVVGDLMGNTIYF. For the CDR3, the DNA is TGTGCCAGCAGTTTGGTCGTGGGGGACCTGATGGGAAACACCATATATTTT.

This clonotype was counted only a few times. In DNA form, the CDR3 reads TGCAGCGTTACCATAGCGGGAGGCCGTGGGAATGAGCAGTTCTTC. It codes for CSVTIAGGRGNEQFF. This chain connects TRBV29-1 to TRBJ2-1, with 10 bases matching TRBD2. Germline trimming cut 5 bases from V and 7 bases from J; bases unmatched to any gene: 11. Per the germline V gene, CDR1 is SQVTM and CDR2 is ANQGSEA. The CDR3 runs to 15 residues.

V usage is TRBV20-1 and J usage is TRBJ1-2; 9 bases fit TRBD1. V trimming: 4 bases; J trimming: 8 bases; junction bases outside the gene matches: 2. The CDR3 covers 11 residues. CDR1 and CDR2 from the germline V gene are DFQATT and SNEGSKA (reference sequence). Written as DNA, the CDR3 is TGCAGTGCTAAGACAGGGGGAGGCTACACCTTC. This translates into CSAKTGGGYTF.

About this clonotype itself: A read error may account for a junction end that differs from germline. The rearrangement links TRBV4-2 to TRBJ2-7, with no clear D. The CDR3 runs 13 residues. Per the germline V gene, CDR1 is LGHNA and CDR2 is YNFKEQ. This CDR3 is CAISPGLLYEQYF. The CDR3 nucleotides are TGTGCCATCAGCCCCGGGCTCCTCTACGAGCAGTACTTC.

This clonotype was picked up a small number of times. The genes are TRBV9 and TRBJ2-1; no firm D call. CDR1 is SGDLS and CDR2 is YYNGEE in the germline V gene. The CDR3 totals 14 residues. Trimming stripped 4 bases from V and 8 bases from J, with 16 bases between. The CDR3 loop reads CASSPLYFPDEQFF. The CDR3 DNA is TGTGCCAGCAGCCCCCTTTATTTCCCGGATGAGCAGTTCTTC.

The gene calls are TRBV7-6 and TRBJ2-7; TRBD1 aligns across 8 bases. J gave up 1 base and V 1 base, and 9 bases lay outside the gene matches. CDR3 length equals 17 residues. Germline V gene sequence: CDR1 SGHVS, CDR2 FNYEAQ. The CDR3 DNA sequence: TGTGCCAGCAGCTTAGGGATGACAGGGGAAGCTTCCTACGAGCAGTACTTC. Translation gives CASSLGMTGEASYEQYF.

The sample holds a few counts of this clonotype. This rearrangement joins TRBV28 to TRBJ2-1; 12 bases fit TRBD1. The junction had 12 bases not matched to a gene; V was cut back by 6 bases and J by 9 bases. The CDR3 spans 16 residues. CDR1 and CDR2 (germline): MDHEN, SYDVKM. CDR3 sequence (DNA): TGTGCCAGCAGCCCCGCAGGGACAGGGGGCTTTTTTGAGCAGTTCTTC. It encodes CASSPAGTGGFFEQFF.

This clonotype was recorded a few times. This rearrangement joins TRBV19 to TRBJ1-5; 7 bases map to TRBD1. Germline CDR1 reads LNHDA; CDR2 reads SQIVND (reference sequence). This CDR3 is built from 16 residues. Germline trimming cut 2 bases from V and 5 bases from J; bases unmatched to any gene: 9. CDR3 protein: CASSISGGRGDQPQHF. The CDR3 bases are TGTGCCAGTAGTATATCCGGAGGCAGGGGGGATCAGCCCCAGCATTTT.

V is TRBV4-3 and J is TRBJ2-3; 9 bases are a match to TRBD2. Trimming at V came to 3 bases and at J to 0 bases, leaving 7 bases not matched to a gene. Germline CDR1 reads LGHNA; CDR2 reads YSLEER. CDR3 size: 17 residues. This chain's CDR3 is CASSHRVSGGSTDTQYF. In DNA form, the CDR3 reads TGCGCCAGCAGCCATCGTGTTAGCGGGGGAAGCACAGATACGCAGTATTTT.

This CDR3 reads CASSARTRGSYNEQFF. CDR3 in DNA: TGTGCCAGCAGTGCACGGACTAGGGGGTCCTACAATGAGCAGTTCTTC. The rearrangement links TRBV2 to TRBJ2-1; possible D gene TRBD2, 7 bases. Germline CDR1 reads SNHLY; CDR2 reads FYNNEI. The CDR3 sequence is 16 residues long. Trimming pared 4 bases from V and 1 base from J, leaving 14 bases between.

The chain links TRBV7-2 to TRBJ2-1; 8 positions agree with TRBD1. The germline gives CDR1 SGHTA, CDR2 FQGNSA. Losses at the gene ends were 5 bases for V and 9 bases for J; bases not matched to a gene: 6. The CDR3 sequence is 13 residues long. CDR3: CASSPDRVSEQFF. The CDR3 region has the DNA TGTGCCAGCAGCCCGGACAGGGTGAGTGAGCAGTTCTTC.